This TCR beta chain is drawn from a study of post-analysis software for immune sequencing data. Broader study findings: Among multiple sclerosis patients, normalized Chao1 diversity was significantly below that of controls. Strong co-clustering by F measure linked samples that shared a preparation batch. TRBV5-6, TRBV5-1 and TRBV20-1 belonged to a set of about five TRBV segments that were more frequent in patients than controls.

Remarks on this clonotype: The antigen remains unidentified.

Germline-derived CDR1 and CDR2 are SQVTM and ANQGSEA. V lost 7 bases and J lost 4; bases outside the gene matches: 13. The CDR3 consists of 15 residues. The library was made from cDNA and included unique molecular identifiers. With about 0.85 to 10 million T cells as the source, hundreds of thousands of cDNA molecules resulted. In TCRdb, the PCR reads were re-called with MiXCR into one record per CDR3 protein. The sample holds some 450,000 distinct CDR3 sequences, over 35% seen once. V usage is TRBV29-1 and J usage is TRBJ2-7, with 10 bases that match TRBD1. The sequenced sample was blood. This clonotype was obtained from a girl aged 10 to 17 with multiple sclerosis. In DNA, the CDR3 is TGCAGCGGGGAGGTATTGACAGGGGGCCGGTACGAGCAGTACTTC. Protein sequence: CSGEVLTGGRYEQYF.